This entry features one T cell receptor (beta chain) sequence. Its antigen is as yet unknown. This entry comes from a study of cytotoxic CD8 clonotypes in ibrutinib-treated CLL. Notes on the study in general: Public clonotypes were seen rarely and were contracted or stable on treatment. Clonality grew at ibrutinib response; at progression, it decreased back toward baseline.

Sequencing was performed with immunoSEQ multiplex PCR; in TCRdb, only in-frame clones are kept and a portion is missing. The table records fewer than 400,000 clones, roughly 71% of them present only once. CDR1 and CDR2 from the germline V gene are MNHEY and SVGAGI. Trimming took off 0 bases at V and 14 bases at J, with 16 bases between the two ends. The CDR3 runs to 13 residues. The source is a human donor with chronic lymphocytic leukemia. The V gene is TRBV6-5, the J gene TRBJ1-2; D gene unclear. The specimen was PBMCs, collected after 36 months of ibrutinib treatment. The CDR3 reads CASSYSDIHGVTF. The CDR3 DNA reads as TGTGCCAGCAGTTACTCCGACATACACGGAGTTACCTTC.